Shown below are 29 T cell receptor beta chains from a single sample sequenced in a study of CD8 T cells in Susac syndrome. Random hexamers were used to reverse transcribe an amount of roughly 0.5 to 1 ug RNA. In TCRdb, the immunoSEQ multiplex PCR reads were re-called with MiXCR into one record per CDR3 protein. The table has under 200,000 distinct CDR3 sequences, 85% to 95% seen once. The sequencing sample was made of CD8+ T cells from PBMCs. The receptors shown here come from a human donor with Susac syndrome.

The chain employs TRBV10-3 and TRBJ1-3; no clear D. The germline CDR1 and CDR2 sequences are ENHRY and SYGVKD. The V gene lost 4 bases and the J gene lost 2 bases, with 15 bases spanning the gap. This CDR3 contains 16 residues. The CDR3 sequence: CAISVPAPTPGNTIYF. CDR3 DNA sequence: TGTGCCATCAGTGTTCCGGCCCCAACCCCTGGAAACACCATATATTTT.

This chain uses TRBV4-1 with TRBJ1-1, with 7 bases identical to TRBD1. Germline values: CDR1 MGHRA, CDR2 YSYEKL. With 4 bases clipped from V and 5 bases from J, the junction kept 4 bases outside the gene matches. The CDR3 contains 13 residues. The CDR3 loop reads CASSPGGATEAFF. Written as DNA, the CDR3 is TGCGCCAGCAGCCCAGGGGGGGCGACTGAAGCTTTCTTT.

The CDR3 nucleotides are TGCAGTGCCCCCCCCTTGGCGAACACCGGGGAGCTGTTTTTT. The encoded protein is CSAPPLANTGELFF. The V and J genes are TRBV20-1 and TRBJ2-2; D is unclear. The V end was cut by 6 bases, the J end by 0 bases, with 11 bases between. The CDR3 contains 14 residues. Germline V gene data show CDR1 as DFQATT and CDR2 as SNEGSKA (reference sequence).

The chain uses TRBV30 and TRBJ2-3; perhaps TRBD2 as D (6 bases). The CDR3 length is 13 residues. The V end was cut by 4 bases, the J end by 3 bases, with 11 bases between. Germline V lookup: CDR1 GTSNPN, CDR2 SVGIG (reference sequence). CDR3 bases: TGTGCCTGGACTAGGAGGGCAACAGATACGCAGTATTTT. Its protein product is CAWTRRATDTQYF. Based on the CDR3 plus reference TRBV30 and TRBJ2-3, the full variable domain is SQTIHQWPATLVQPVGSPLSLECTVEGTSNPNLYWYRQAAGRGLQLLFYSVGIGQISSEVPQNLSASRPQDRQFILSSKKLLLSDSGFYLCAWTRRATDTQYFGPGTRLTVL.

This rearrangement joins TRBV11-2 to TRBJ2-1; D perhaps matches TRBD2 (7 bases). Trimming left V 4 bases short and J 5 bases short, with 18 bases between. CDR1 is SGHAT and CDR2 is FQNNGV in the germline V gene. The CDR3 extends over 16 amino acids. CDR3 sequence (DNA): TGTGCCAGCAGCTCCGGAGGGGGAGGGCCACACAATGAGCAGTTCTTC. It encodes CASSSGGGGPHNEQFF.

The V gene is TRBV5-1, the J gene TRBJ1-2; TRBD1 matches at 7 bases. Per germline, CDR1 SGHRS and CDR2 YFSETQ. This CDR3 comprises 12 residues. V shed 0 bases and J 8 bases; nucleotides not matched to a gene: 1. DNA for the CDR3: TGCGCCAGCAGCTTGGACAGGGGAGGCTACACCTTC. The encoded protein is CASSLDRGGYTF.

The gene calls are TRBV7-2 and TRBJ2-3; TRBD1 matches 8 bases. Germline assignment: CDR1 SGHTA and CDR2 FQGNSA. This CDR3 contains 13 residues. The junction had 0 bases not matched to a gene; V was cut back by 6 bases and J by 1 base. This CDR3 is CASRDRGTDTQYF. In DNA form, the CDR3 reads TGTGCCAGCAGGGACAGGGGCACAGATACGCAGTATTTT.

The rearrangement joins TRBV4-2 to TRBJ2-7; unclear D gene. Germline CDR1 LGHNA, CDR2 YNFKEQ. The V and J ends lost 0 bases and 4 bases respectively, with 10 bases between them. This CDR3 has 14 amino acids. The CDR3 spells CASSQDPWTYEQYF. DNA for the CDR3: TGTGCCAGCAGCCAAGATCCCTGGACGTACGAGCAGTACTTC.

This rearrangement joins TRBV12-3 or TRBV12-4 to TRBJ1-2; 7 bases fit TRBD1. With 5 bases clipped from V and 4 bases from J, the junction kept 4 bases outside the gene matches. This CDR3 has 13 amino acids. The CDR3 DNA is TGTGCCAGCAGTGGGGGACAGCTCTATGGCTACACCTTC. Translation gives CASSGGQLYGYTF.

This chain links TRBV4-1 with TRBJ2-6; 12 bases align to TRBD2. Trimming cost V 1 base and J 1 base; bases outside gene matches: 8. The CDR3 runs 20 residues. Per germline, CDR1 MGHRA and CDR2 YSYEKL. The CDR3 DNA sequence: TGCGCCAGCAGCCAAGCACTAGCGGGGGGCCGGGGTTCTGGGGCCAACGTCCTGACTTTC. It encodes CASSQALAGGRGSGANVLTF.

CDR3 coding DNA: TGCGCCAGCAGCCAAGTCCCGACTAGCGGTTTCACAGATACGCAGTATTTT. Translated, it gives CASSQVPTSGFTDTQYF. This chain connects TRBV4-1 to TRBJ2-3; 9 bases are a match to TRBD2. The CDR3 has 17 amino acids. V shed 1 base and J 2 bases; nucleotides not matched to a gene: 7. The germline CDR1 and CDR2 sequences are MGHRA and YSYEKL.

V usage is TRBV2 and J usage is TRBJ2-7; D call uncertain. V gave up 4 bases and J gave up 2 bases, with 12 bases separating them. The CDR3 covers 14 residues. Germline CDR1 SNHLY, CDR2 FYNNEI. CDR3 in DNA: TGTGCCAGCAGTGCAATAGCAGCTGCCTACGAGCAGTACTTC. Amino acids: CASSAIAAAYEQYF.

This clonotype came up once. V is TRBV27 and J is TRBJ1-1; tentative D call: TRBD1 (5 bases). The CDR3 runs 13 residues. Germline CDR1 and CDR2: MNHEY and SMNVEV (reference sequence). V was clipped by 1 base and J by 4 bases, with 7 bases between them. Here the CDR3 reads CASSLYRSTEAFF. The CDR3 DNA sequence: TGTGCCAGCAGTTTATACAGGTCCACTGAAGCTTTCTTT.

The chain carries TRBV7-9 and TRBJ1-6; D ambiguous. This CDR3 has 12 residues. Germline V gives CDR1 SEHNR, CDR2 FQNEAQ (reference sequence). V dropped 5 bases and J dropped 8 bases, with 7 bases sitting between them. CDR3 coding DNA: TGTGCCAGCAGCCGAAGGGATTCACCCCTCCACTTT. Its translation: CASSRRDSPLHF.

The chain combines TRBV7-9 with TRBJ2-7; 7 bases agree with TRBD2. Germline V gives CDR1 SEHNR, CDR2 FQNEAQ (reference sequence). V dropped 6 bases and J dropped 5; count of bases not matched to a gene: 4. This CDR3 has 12 residues. The CDR3 loop reads CASSGGGNEQYF. CDR3 DNA sequence: TGTGCCAGCAGTGGGGGAGGGAACGAGCAGTACTTC.

The rearrangement uses TRBV9 and TRBJ1-2; a possible D gene is TRBD1 (5 bases). Looked up from germline, CDR1 is SGDLS and CDR2 is YYNGEE. The germline V and J ends were trimmed by 3 bases and 5 bases, with 17 bases remaining between them. The CDR3 is made up of 15 amino acids. The CDR3: CASSATSEEGYGYTF. CDR3 DNA: TGTGCCAGCAGCGCCACCTCAGAAGAGGGGTATGGCTACACCTTC.

This chain joins TRBV3-1 and TRBJ2-3; D is possibly TRBD1 (6 bases). Trimming took off 1 base at V and 4 bases at J, with 9 bases between the two ends. Per the germline V gene, CDR1 is LGHDT and CDR2 is YNNKEL (reference sequence). The CDR3 extends over 14 amino acids. Here the CDR3 reads CASSQVGGPDTQYF. The CDR3, as DNA: TGTGCCAGCAGCCAAGTAGGGGGACCAGATACGCAGTATTTT.

Only one count was recorded for this clonotype. The rearrangement links TRBV3-1 to TRBJ2-7; a weak D match, TRBD2 (7 bases). Germline assignment: CDR1 LGHDT and CDR2 YNNKEL (reference sequence). Trimming cost V 5 bases and J 1 base, with 15 bases left between them. This CDR3 comprises 15 residues. CDR3 sequence: CASSDGGGESYEQYF. DNA of the CDR3: TGTGCCAGCAGCGATGGGGGGGGCGAATCCTACGAGCAGTACTTC.

The chain employs TRBV6-5 and TRBJ2-1, with D possibly being TRBD2 (6 bases). Germline values: CDR1 MNHEY, CDR2 SVGAGI. The V and J ends lost 0 bases and 6 bases respectively, with 12 bases between them. CDR3 size: 15 residues. The CDR3 nucleotides are TGTGCCAGCAGTTACTCGGCGGGGCTACTCAATGAGCAGTTCTTC. As protein: CASSYSAGLLNEQFF.

J is TRBJ1-1 and V is TRBV7-2; TRBD1 matches at 8 bases. The germline gives CDR1 SGHTA, CDR2 FQGNSA. Trimming took 1 base from V and 4 from J; bases not matched to a gene: 5. The CDR3 contains 15 residues. The CDR3 nucleotides read TGTGCCAGCAGCTTAGTGCAGGGGGCCGGCACTGAAGCTTTCTTT. This codes for CASSLVQGAGTEAFF.

The chain recombines TRBV5-1 with TRBJ2-1; TRBD2 aligns across 14 bases. This CDR3 has 16 residues. Looked up from germline, CDR1 is SGHRS and CDR2 is YFSETQ. With V trimmed by 3 bases and J by 8 bases, 7 bases remained unmatched. As DNA, the CDR3 is TGCGCCAGCAGCTACAGGGGGGGACTAGCGGGAGATGAGCAGTTCTTC. This sequence encodes CASSYRGGLAGDEQFF.

The table lists this clonotype with a count of one. The chain recombines TRBV5-4 with TRBJ2-3; D is perhaps TRBD2 (5 bases). The CDR3 has 14 residues. Per the germline V gene, CDR1 is SGHNT and CDR2 is YYREEE (reference sequence). Between the trimmed V and J ends, which lost 1 base and 2 bases, there was a span of 8 bases. The CDR3 bases are TGTGCCAGCAGCTTGTACGGGAACACAGATACGCAGTATTTT. Translated: CASSLYGNTDTQYF.

The rearrangement joins TRBV9 to TRBJ2-5; TRBD1 is a possible D gene (6 bases). CDR1 and CDR2 from the germline V gene are SGDLS and YYNGEE. V was trimmed by 0 bases and J by 5 bases, leaving 14 bases between them. The CDR3 is 15 amino acids. CDR3 amino acids: CASSVAGAAGETQYF. CDR3 DNA: TGTGCCAGCAGCGTAGCAGGGGCGGCCGGGGAGACCCAGTACTTC.

J is TRBJ2-2 and V is TRBV29-1, with 9 bases lining up with TRBD1. The germline V gene has CDR1 SQVTM and CDR2 ANQGSEA. With V trimmed by 1 base and J by 6 bases, 6 bases remained unmatched. The CDR3 loop spans 15 amino acids. The DNA of the CDR3 is TGCAGCGTTGAAGGCCTGGACAGGGGATCCGGGGAGCTGTTTTTT. Protein product: CSVEGLDRGSGELFF.

The V and J genes are TRBV5-1 and TRBJ2-3; D could derive from TRBD1 or TRBD2 (5 bases each). Germline V gene sequence: CDR1 SGHRS, CDR2 YFSETQ. The germline V and J ends were trimmed by 0 bases and 0 bases, with 11 bases remaining between them. CDR3 length equals 16 residues. CDR3 residues: CASSLVRGASTDTQYF. The CDR3 bases are TGCGCCAGCAGCTTGGTACGGGGCGCAAGCACAGATACGCAGTATTTT.

This chain connects TRBV19 to TRBJ2-3; 7 nucleotides match TRBD1. Trimming took 0 bases from V and 0 from J; bases not matched to a gene: 3. Germline V gives CDR1 LNHDA, CDR2 SQIVND (reference sequence). The CDR3 is 16 amino acids. CDR3 amino acids: CASSIETGISTDTQYF. The CDR3 bases are TGTGCCAGTAGTATAGAGACAGGGATTAGCACAGATACGCAGTATTTT.

The chain joins TRBV27 to TRBJ2-1, with a tentative D call TRBD2 (6 bases). Germline-derived CDR1 and CDR2 are MNHEY and SMNVEV (reference sequence). The ends were cut back, 5 bases at V and 5 bases at J, with 19 bases in the middle. The CDR3 is 16 residues long. The CDR3 is CASSSLAVSRNNEQFF. The CDR3 nucleotides are TGTGCCAGCAGTAGCTTAGCGGTTTCAAGGAACAATGAGCAGTTCTTC.

In its sample, this clonotype was seen once. V gene TRBV28 combines with J gene TRBJ2-7; 8 bases are shared with TRBD2. CDR1 MDHEN and CDR2 SYDVKM come from the germline V gene. The CDR3 length is 14 residues. Trimming cost V 7 bases and J 4 bases; bases outside gene matches: 9. The CDR3 spells CASTPRGGRYEQYF. Written as DNA, the CDR3 is TGTGCCAGCACCCCCCGGGGGGGCAGGTACGAGCAGTACTTC.

A single count supports this clonotype. The chain couples TRBV19 to TRBJ2-3; D remains unclear. Per the germline V gene, CDR1 is LNHDA and CDR2 is SQIVND (reference sequence). The CDR3 loop spans 14 amino acids. V shed 3 bases and J shed 2 bases, with 9 bases lying between them. Here the CDR3 DNA reads TGTGCCAGTAGTATCGGAGAACTCACAGATACGCAGTATTTT. Translated: CASSIGELTDTQYF.